Listed here are 9 T cell receptor beta chains from one sample, sequenced in a study of cytomegalovirus exposure and HLA in healthy donors. PCR used 60 Vbeta primers and 13 Jbeta primers. The assay was immunoSEQ multiplex PCR, and TCRdb's table has in-frame clones only and misses some. Of about 200,000 clones in the sample, around 82% were seen once. The sequenced sample was PBMCs. These receptors all come from a woman aged 25-40 years in good health and CMV-seronegative.

V usage is TRBV9 and J usage is TRBJ2-2; TRBD1 aligns across 9 bases. CDR1 SGDLS and CDR2 YYNGEE come from the germline V gene. The CDR3 is made up of 18 amino acids. V trimming: 2 bases; J trimming: 4 bases; junction bases outside the gene matches: 12. CDR3 in amino acids: CASSVRPGQGFGTGELFF. DNA for the CDR3: TGTGCCAGCAGCGTCCGCCCGGGACAGGGTTTTGGCACCGGGGAGCTGTTTTTT.

This chain joins TRBV2 and TRBJ2-7; TRBD1 matches 7 bases. V shed 6 bases, J shed 6 bases, and the junction held 8 bases outside the gene matches. CDR3 length: 13 amino acids. Germline-derived CDR1 and CDR2 are SNHLY and FYNNEI. In DNA, the CDR3 is TGTGCCAGCAGGGGGGACAGTTTCCGCGAGCAGTACTTC. Translating it yields CASRGDSFREQYF.

The chain uses TRBV18 and TRBJ2-5; D may be TRBD2 (6 bases). CDR3 length: 16 residues. The V end was cut by 2 bases, the J end by 5 bases, with 18 bases between. Germline assignment: CDR1 KGHSH and CDR2 LQKENI. The CDR3 nucleotides are TGTGCCAGCTCACCAGATAACCGGGGGATTGAGGAGACCCAGTACTTC. Residues: CASSPDNRGIEETQYF.

The gene calls are TRBV7-2 and TRBJ2-7; a weak D match, TRBD2 (6 bases). V was shortened by 6 bases and J by 2 bases, with 14 bases between the two germline ends. Germline values: CDR1 SGHTA, CDR2 FQGNSA. The CDR3 consists of 14 residues. CDR3 region: CASSRQGGTYEQYF. For the CDR3, the DNA is TGTGCCAGCAGTCGGCAGGGAGGTACCTACGAGCAGTACTTC.

The chain recombines TRBV7-9 with TRBJ2-7; D may be TRBD2 (5 bases). CDR3 length: 12 amino acids. Germline V gives CDR1 SEHNR, CDR2 FQNEAQ (reference sequence). V was trimmed by 5 bases and J by 3 bases, leaving 8 bases between them. CDR3 coding DNA: TGTGCCAGCAGCATTGGAGGCTACGAGCAGTACTTC. This translates into CASSIGGYEQYF.

This chain connects TRBV4-1 to TRBJ2-5; 8 bases line up with TRBD1. The CDR3 sequence is 15 residues long. The germline gives CDR1 MGHRA, CDR2 YSYEKL. V was clipped by 0 bases and J by 7 bases; unmatched bases: 7. CDR3 region: CASSQDLGQAGTQYF. The CDR3 DNA reads as TGCGCCAGCAGCCAAGATCTGGGACAGGCTGGGACCCAGTACTTC.

The chain carries TRBV7-6 and TRBJ1-2; a possible D gene is TRBD1 (5 bases). The CDR3 extends over 13 amino acids. Trimming removed 4 bases from V and 6 bases from J, with 12 bases in between. Looked up from germline, CDR1 is SGHVS and CDR2 is FNYEAQ. The CDR3 bases are TGTGCCAGCAGCTACGTGGGGGGGAATGGCTACACCTTC. Protein: CASSYVGGNGYTF. Together with reference TRBV7-6 and TRBJ1-2, the CDR3 gives the full variable domain: GAGVSQSPRYKVTKRGQDVALRCDPISGHVSLYWYRQALGQGPEFLTYFNYEAQQDKSGLPNDRFSAERPEGSISTLTIQRTEQRDSAMYRCASSYVGGNGYTFGSGTRLTVV.

This sequence joins TRBV5-1 and TRBJ2-1, with D tentatively TRBD2 (5 bases). Per the germline V gene, CDR1 is SGHRS and CDR2 is YFSETQ. Trimming pared 4 bases from V and 5 bases from J, leaving 19 bases between. This CDR3 region has 16 residues. CDR3 residues: CASSATARRADNEQFF. The CDR3 nucleotides are TGCGCCAGCAGCGCAACAGCACGGCGGGCGGACAATGAGCAGTTCTTC.

The DNA of the CDR3 is TGTGCCAGCTCACCGCCGATCACCAGACAGGGCAGCACCTACGAGCAGTACTTC. Translating it yields CASSPPITRQGSTYEQYF. V usage is TRBV18 and J usage is TRBJ2-7; TRBD1 agrees at 7 bases. The V gene's germline CDR1 is KGHSH and CDR2 LQKENI. The CDR3 loop spans 18 amino acids. Losses at the gene ends were 3 bases for V and 2 bases for J; bases not matched to a gene: 16.